The rows below give T cell receptor beta chains drawn from one sample of a study of blood T cell repertoires in COVID-19. Profiling relied on immunoSEQ multiplex PCR, and the TCRdb table lists in-frame clones only, not all of them. The sample gives some 140,000 clones, 70% to 85% of which show up once; roughly a sixth is in the top ten. Sequencing used peripheral blood. Receptor source: a woman of 80 years or more with acute or convalescent COVID-19. The CDR3 runs from the conserved cysteine through the conserved F or W. Fields, in order: CDR3 protein, D gene, V gene. The D gene is left open where the match is weak.

CDR3: CASSIEANQPQHF
D: .
V: TRBV19

CDR3: CASSLGESNQPQHF
D: .
V: TRBV5-1

CDR3: CASSSRLAGEYNEQFF
D: TRBD2
V: TRBV7-8

CDR3: CASSLYMQGEQPQHF
D: TRBD1
V: TRBV19

CDR3: CASSGAGGGTGELFF
D: TRBD2
V: TRBV11-3

CDR3: CAWTNTGGYTF
D: .
V: TRBV30

CDR3: CASSTGGTNEKLFF
D: .
V: TRBV6-5

CDR3: CASSIATGTGKYGYTF
D: TRBD1
V: TRBV19

CDR3: CASSEAWRATGRNNYGYTF
D: .
V: TRBV2

CDR3: CASSSQGYEQYF
D: .
V: TRBV14

CDR3: CASSPRTGHSGANVLTF
D: TRBD1
V: TRBV18

CDR3: CASSQDPGQGGYEQYF
D: TRBD1
V: TRBV4-3

CDR3: CASSPNDRTGFGYTF
D: TRBD1
V: TRBV6-5

CDR3: CATQRDHYAYYGYTF
D: .
V: TRBV6-6

CDR3: CASRDRQGRLDTQYF
D: TRBD1
V: TRBV3-1/TRBV3-2

CDR3: CASSEPGQGLTNEKLFF
D: TRBD1
V: TRBV6-1

CDR3: CASSEEGSDSPLHF
D: .
V: TRBV2

CDR3: CASGLGGGTNEKLFF
D: .
V: TRBV12-5

CDR3: CASSTSSWADEQFF
D: .
V: TRBV6-4

CDR3: CASSLQGNQETQYF
D: .
V: TRBV5-6

CDR3: CASSQLFEKAFF
D: .
V: TRBV6-5

CDR3: CASSQQDRVGNTIYF
D: .
V: TRBV3-1/TRBV3-2